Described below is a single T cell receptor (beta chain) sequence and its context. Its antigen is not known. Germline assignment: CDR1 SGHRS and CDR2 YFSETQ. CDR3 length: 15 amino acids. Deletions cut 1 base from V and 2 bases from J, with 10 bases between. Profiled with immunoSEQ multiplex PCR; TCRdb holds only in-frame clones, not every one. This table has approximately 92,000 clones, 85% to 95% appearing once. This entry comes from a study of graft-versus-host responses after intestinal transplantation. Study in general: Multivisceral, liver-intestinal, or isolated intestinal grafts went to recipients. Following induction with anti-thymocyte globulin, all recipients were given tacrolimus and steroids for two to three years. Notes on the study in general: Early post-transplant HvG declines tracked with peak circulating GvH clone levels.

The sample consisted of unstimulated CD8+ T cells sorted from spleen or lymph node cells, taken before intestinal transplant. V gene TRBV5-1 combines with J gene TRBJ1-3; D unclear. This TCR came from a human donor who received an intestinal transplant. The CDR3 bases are TGCGCCAGCAGCTTGCGCCCTGGCACTGGAAACACCATATATTTT. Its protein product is CASSLRPGTGNTIYF. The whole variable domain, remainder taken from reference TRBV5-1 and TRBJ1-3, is KAGVTQTPRYLIKTRGQQVTLSCSPISGHRSVSWYQQTPGQGLQFLFEYFSETQRNKGNFPGRFSGRQFSNSRSEMNVSTLELGDSALYLCASSLRPGTGNTIYFGEGSWLTVV.